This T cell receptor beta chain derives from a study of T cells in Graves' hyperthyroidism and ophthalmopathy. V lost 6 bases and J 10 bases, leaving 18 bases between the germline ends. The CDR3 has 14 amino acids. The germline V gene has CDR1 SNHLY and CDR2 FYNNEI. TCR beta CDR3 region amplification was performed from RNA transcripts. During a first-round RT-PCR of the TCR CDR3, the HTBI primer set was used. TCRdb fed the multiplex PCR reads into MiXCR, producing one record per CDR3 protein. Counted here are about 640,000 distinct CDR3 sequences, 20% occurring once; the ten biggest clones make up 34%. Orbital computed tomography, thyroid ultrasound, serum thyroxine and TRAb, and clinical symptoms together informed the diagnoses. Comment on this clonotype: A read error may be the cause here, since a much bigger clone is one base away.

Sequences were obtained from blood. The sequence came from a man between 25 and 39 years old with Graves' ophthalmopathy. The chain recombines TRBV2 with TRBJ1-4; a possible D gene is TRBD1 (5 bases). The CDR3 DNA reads TGTGCCAGCAGATCCGGGACTTCTGGGGGAAAACTGTTTTTT. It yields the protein CASRSGTSGGKLFF. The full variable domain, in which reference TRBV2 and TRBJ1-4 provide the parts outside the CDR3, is EPEVTQTPSHQVTQMGQEVILRCVPISNHLYFYWYRQILGQKVEFLVSFYNNEISEKSEIFDDQFSVERPDGSNFTLKIRSTKLEDSAMYFCASRSGTSGGKLFFGSGTQLSVL.